This passage covers 12 T cell receptor beta chains from one sample sequenced in a study of cytomegalovirus exposure and HLA in healthy donors. The PCR ran on 60 Vbeta and 13 Jbeta primers. Clones were read by immunoSEQ multiplex PCR, and TCRdb kept only the in-frame ones, dropping some. Seen in this sample are about 130,000 clones; the ten most common clones hold 2% to 2.5%. Sequencing was carried out using PBMCs. The receptors here all came from a man in his forties in good health and CMV-seronegative.

V and J are TRBV4-1 and TRBJ2-1; no reliable D call. This CDR3 has 14 amino acids. The V and J ends lost 1 base and 7 bases respectively, with 11 bases between them. In germline, CDR1 is MGHRA, CDR2 YSYEKL. The DNA of the CDR3 is TGCGCCAGCAGCCAAGCGCCCGTTAGTAATGAGCAGTTCTTC. This sequence encodes CASSQAPVSNEQFF.

As DNA, the CDR3 is TGTGCCAGCAGTGAATTGTCTGGCCTTTATGAAAAACTGTTTTTT. This sequence encodes CASSELSGLYEKLFF. The chain is built from TRBV25-1 and TRBJ1-4, with unresolved D. CDR1 is MGHDK and CDR2 is SYGVNS in the germline V gene. The CDR3 has 15 amino acids. The V and J ends lost 1 base and 6 bases respectively, with 12 bases between them.

About this clone: The DNA is left out, because the CDR3 cannot be placed on it with certainty; the CDR3 is given as TCRdb lists it. This chain links TRBV6-6 with TRBJ2-1; the table gives TRBD2 as D, unverified against the DNA. Germline CDR1 and CDR2: MNHNY and SVGAGI (reference sequence). The CDR3 is 14 amino acids long, termini counted. CDR3 region: CASSSSEQLDEQFF.

The rearrangement uses TRBV7-2 and TRBJ1-2, with TRBD1 identical over 9 bases. CDR1 is SGHTA, CDR2 FQGNSA, per germline. J gave up 8 bases and V 1 base, and 8 bases lay outside the gene matches. The CDR3 is made up of 15 amino acids. The CDR3 bases are TGTGCCAGCAGCTTAGTGGGACAGGGATCGCAAGGCTACACCTTC. Its protein is CASSLVGQGSQGYTF.

This rearrangement joins TRBV5-1 to TRBJ1-1, with 10 bases that match TRBD1. The germline gives CDR1 SGHRS, CDR2 YFSETQ. J lost 8 bases, V lost 1 base, and 11 bases had no gene match. The CDR3 consists of 16 residues. In DNA form, the CDR3 reads TGCGCCAGCAGCTTGCCCCGGACAGGGGGAACATCGGAAGCTTTCTTT. As protein: CASSLPRTGGTSEAFF.

The chain carries TRBV19 and TRBJ2-4, with 8 bases fitting TRBD1. The ends lost 4 bases at V and 0 bases at J; junction bases unmatched: 5. The CDR3 runs to 16 residues. Germline V lookup: CDR1 LNHDA, CDR2 SQIVND (reference sequence). CDR3 amino acids: CASSRDRSVAKNIQYF. CDR3 DNA: TGTGCCAGTAGTAGGGACAGGAGCGTAGCCAAAAACATTCAGTACTTC.

The rearrangement joins TRBV5-1 to TRBJ2-3; 12 bases line up with TRBD2. Germline V gene lookup returns CDR1 SGHRS and CDR2 YFSETQ. Losses at the gene ends were 4 bases for V and 0 bases for J; bases not matched to a gene: 3. The CDR3 runs 16 residues. The CDR3 coding sequence is TGCGCCAGCAGCCTCGGGACTAGCGGGAGCACAGATACGCAGTATTTT. Protein: CASSLGTSGSTDTQYF. Using reference TRBV5-1 and TRBJ2-3 for the parts outside the CDR3, the full variable domain is KAGVTQTPRYLIKTRGQQVTLSCSPISGHRSVSWYQQTPGQGLQFLFEYFSETQRNKGNFPGRFSGRQFSNSRSEMNVSTLELGDSALYLCASSLGTSGSTDTQYFGPGTRLTVL.

This chain links TRBV30 with TRBJ2-3; 13 bases fit TRBD2. This CDR3 is built from 16 residues. Trimming cost V 3 bases and J 4 bases; bases outside gene matches: 7. In germline, CDR1 is GTSNPN, CDR2 SVGIG (reference sequence). This CDR3 is CAWRGRTSGRSDTQYF. CDR3 sequence (DNA): TGTGCCTGGAGGGGGAGGACTAGCGGGAGATCAGATACGCAGTATTTT.

The chain employs TRBV29-1 and TRBJ2-1; 11 bases line up with TRBD2. From germline, CDR1 is SQVTM and CDR2 ANQGSEA. J was trimmed by 5 bases and V by 4 bases; bases with no gene match: 4. The CDR3 sequence is 14 residues long. Here the CDR3 reads CSVATSGNHNEQFF. Written as DNA, the CDR3 is TGCAGCGTTGCGACTAGCGGGAACCACAATGAGCAGTTCTTC.

The rearrangement uses TRBV2 and TRBJ2-5; 11 bases are a match to TRBD2. Trimming cost V 7 bases and J 4 bases; bases outside gene matches: 8. The CDR3 is made up of 15 amino acids. CDR1 and CDR2 (germline): SNHLY, FYNNEI. The CDR3 DNA reads as TGTGCCAGCAATCCATTAGCGGGAGGGGGAGAGACCCAGTACTTC. Residues: CASNPLAGGGETQYF.

The genes are TRBV4-1 and TRBJ1-4; TRBD1 matches 7 bases. CDR3 length: 14 amino acids. V lost 2 bases and J lost 8; bases outside the gene matches: 5. Germline V CDR1 and CDR2: MGHRA, YSYEKL. CDR3 bases: TGCGCCAGCAGCCAACGACAGGGATCCGAAAAACTGTTTTTT. Its protein is CASSQRQGSEKLFF.

The chain employs TRBV6-5 and TRBJ2-7, with 10 bases that match TRBD2. V lost 6 bases, J lost 1 base, and 6 bases stayed unmatched. CDR3 length: 15 amino acids. Germline assignment: CDR1 MNHEY and CDR2 SVGAGI. CDR3 region: CASSTTSGSSYEQYF. CDR3 sequence (DNA): TGTGCCAGCAGCACGACTAGCGGGTCTTCCTACGAGCAGTACTTC.